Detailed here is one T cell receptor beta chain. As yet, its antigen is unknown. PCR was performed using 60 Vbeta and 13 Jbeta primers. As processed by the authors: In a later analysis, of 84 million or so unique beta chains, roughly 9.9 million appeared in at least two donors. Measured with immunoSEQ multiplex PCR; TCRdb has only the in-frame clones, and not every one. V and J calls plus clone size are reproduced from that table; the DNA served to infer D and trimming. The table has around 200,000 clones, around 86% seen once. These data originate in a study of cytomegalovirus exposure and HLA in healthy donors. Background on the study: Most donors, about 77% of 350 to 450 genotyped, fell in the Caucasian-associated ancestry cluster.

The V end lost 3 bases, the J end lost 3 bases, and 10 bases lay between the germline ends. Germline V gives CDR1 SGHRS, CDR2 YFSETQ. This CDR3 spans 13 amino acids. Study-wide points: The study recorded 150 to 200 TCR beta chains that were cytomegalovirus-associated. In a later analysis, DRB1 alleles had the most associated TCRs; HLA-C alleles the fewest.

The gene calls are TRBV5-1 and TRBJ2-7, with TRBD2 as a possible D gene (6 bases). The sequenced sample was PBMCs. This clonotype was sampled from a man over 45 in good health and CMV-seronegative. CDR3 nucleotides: TGCGCCAGCAGCTCGCGGGGCCGCTACGAGCAGTACTTC. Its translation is CASSSRGRYEQYF.